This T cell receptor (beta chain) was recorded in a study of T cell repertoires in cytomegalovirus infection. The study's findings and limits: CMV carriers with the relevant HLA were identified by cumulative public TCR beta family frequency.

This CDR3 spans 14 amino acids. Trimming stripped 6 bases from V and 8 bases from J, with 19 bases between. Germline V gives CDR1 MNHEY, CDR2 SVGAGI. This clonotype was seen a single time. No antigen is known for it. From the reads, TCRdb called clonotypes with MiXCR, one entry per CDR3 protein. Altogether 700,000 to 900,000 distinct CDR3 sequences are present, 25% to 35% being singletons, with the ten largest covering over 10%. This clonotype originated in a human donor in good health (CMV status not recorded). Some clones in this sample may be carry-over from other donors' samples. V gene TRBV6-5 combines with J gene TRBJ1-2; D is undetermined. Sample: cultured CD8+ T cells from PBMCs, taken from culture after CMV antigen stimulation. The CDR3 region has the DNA TGTGCCAGCAGCCGTCAGAAGGAGATCTTAGGCTACACCTTC. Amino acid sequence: CASSRQKEILGYTF.